This TCR beta chain stems from a study of blood T cell repertoires in COVID-19. The wider study: Samples taken during acute and convalescent COVID-19 were collected in the United States, Italy and Spain.

Generated by immunoSEQ multiplex PCR, the TCRdb table keeps only in-frame clones and is missing some. The data contain some 200,000 clones, about four fifths of them singletons. The CDR3 spans 14 residues. Trimming took 1 base from V and 3 from J, leaving 10 bases between them. Germline CDR1 and CDR2: LNHDA and SQIVND (reference sequence). The receptor was derived from a woman aged 40 to 50 with acute or convalescent COVID-19. The chain uses TRBV19 and TRBJ2-7; tentatively, D is TRBD2 (5 bases). The specimen was peripheral blood. In DNA form, the CDR3 reads TGTGCCAGTAGTATAGGAGGGTGGGACTACGAGCAGTACTTC. Translation: CASSIGGWDYEQYF.